A selection of T cell receptor beta chains follows, all from one sample in a study of liver allograft versus peripheral blood T cells. TCRdb processed the reads anew with MiXCR; each CDR3 protein has one entry. There are some 14,000 distinct CDR3 sequences in the sample; approximately 20% occur only once, and roughly 6% lies in the top ten. All receptors come from a human patient who had a liver transplant. Some T cells may arise from the graft donor. CDR3s include the opening cysteine and the closing phenylalanine or tryptophan. The D gene is left open where the match is weak. Only some rows state a clone size, as once, few, many or a class for expanded clones.

V: TRBV20-1
J: TRBJ1-6
size: few
length: 14
D: -
DNA: TGCAGTGCTAGGGACCGGGACGGCCATTCACCCCTCCACTTT
CDR3: CSARDRDGHSPLHF

V: TRBV16
J: TRBJ2-7
size: many
length: 15
D: -
DNA: TGTGCCAGCAGCCAATCCCGGGCAGGGGCGTCCGAGCAGTACTTC
CDR3: CASSQSRAGASEQYF

V: TRBV19
J: TRBJ1-2
size: medium-sized
length: 11
D: -
DNA: TGTGCCAGTAGCCGCGGAGGGGGCTACACCTTC
CDR3: CASSRGGGYTF

V: TRBV6-1
J: TRBJ1-5
size: -
length: 13
D: -
DNA: TGTGCCAGCAGGGAAGACAACCAGGAGCCCCAGCATTTT
CDR3: CASREDNQEPQHF

V: TRBV20-1
J: TRBJ2-1
size: -
length: 13
D: -
DNA: TGCAGTGCCATTAGGGGGGGATACAATGAGCAGTTCTTC
CDR3: CSAIRGGYNEQFF

V: TRBV29-1
J: TRBJ1-5
size: few
length: 13
D: -
DNA: TGCAGCGTTTTTTTAAGTCCTAATCAGCCCCAGCATTTT
CDR3: CSVFLSPNQPQHF

V: TRBV9
J: TRBJ1-2
size: -
length: 14
D: -
DNA: TGTGCCAGCAGCGTAGCCCCCTACCATAGCGGCTACACCTTC
CDR3: CASSVAPYHSGYTF

V: TRBV10-3
J: TRBJ2-1
size: -
length: 19
D: TRBD2
DNA: TGTGCCATCAGTCAACTAGCGGGGGGTTCGGTCTTATCCTACAATGAGCAGTTCTTC
CDR3: CAISQLAGGSVLSYNEQFF

V: TRBV6-6
J: TRBJ1-2
size: many
length: 14
D: -
DNA: TGTGCCAGCTGGGGGGCAGCGGGGTTCTATGGCTACACCTTC
CDR3: CASWGAAGFYGYTF

V: TRBV12-3/TRBV12-4
J: TRBJ2-1
size: -
length: 14
D: TRBD2
DNA: TGTGCCAGCAGCCCGGGGGGGAGGGACAATGAGCAGTTCTTC
CDR3: CASSPGGRDNEQFF

V: TRBV6-6
J: TRBJ1-1
size: many
length: 20
D: -
DNA: TGTGCCAGCAGTGAAAAACTCCTAGCGGTCAGGCGGCCTCCTACGGAAACAGCTTTCTTT
CDR3: CASSEKLLAVRRPPTETAFF

V: TRBV6-5
J: TRBJ1-2
size: medium-sized
length: 14
D: -
DNA: TGTGCCAGCAGCACCGCAGGGGATCCCTATGGCTACACCTTC
CDR3: CASSTAGDPYGYTF

V: TRBV19
J: TRBJ1-1
size: -
length: 15
D: TRBD1
DNA: TGTGCCAGTAAACAAACAGGGGGCGAACACACTGAAGCTTTCTTT
CDR3: CASKQTGGEHTEAFF

V: TRBV6-1
J: TRBJ1-2
size: medium-sized
length: 14
D: -
DNA: TGTGCCAGCAGTGATCCGGGGGGCACCTATGGCTACACCTTC
CDR3: CASSDPGGTYGYTF

V: TRBV5-6
J: TRBJ1-1
size: -
length: 15
D: TRBD1
DNA: TGTGCCAGCAGCGCCGGGACAGGGGGAAACACTGAAGCTTTCTTT
CDR3: CASSAGTGGNTEAFF

V: TRBV27
J: TRBJ1-1
size: medium-sized
length: 14
D: -
DNA: TGTGCCAGCAGGTTACGGGAAATGAACACTGAAGCTTTCTTT
CDR3: CASRLREMNTEAFF

V: TRBV6-1
J: TRBJ1-1
size: medium-sized
length: 15
D: TRBD1
DNA: TGTGCCAGCAGCCGGGGACAGACAATGAACACTGAAGCTTTCTTT
CDR3: CASSRGQTMNTEAFF

V: TRBV7-2
J: TRBJ1-2
size: many
length: 13
D: -
DNA: TGTGCCAGCAGATCCCCTGGGCGGGGAGTCTACACCTTC
CDR3: CASRSPGRGVYTF

V: TRBV30
J: TRBJ1-5
size: once
length: 17
D: TRBD1
DNA: TGTGCCTGGAGTAGACCCCGGACAGGGGATAGCAATCAGCCCCAGCATTTT
CDR3: CAWSRPRTGDSNQPQHF

V: TRBV12-3/TRBV12-4
J: TRBJ1-2
size: -
length: 14
D: -
DNA: TGTGCCAGCAGTTTACCCCGGGCCCTCTCAAGCCACACCTTC
CDR3: CASSLPRALSSHTF

V: TRBV6-5
J: TRBJ1-2
size: medium-sized
length: 15
D: -
DNA: TGTGCCAGCAGTTTACCCCCCTTCGCTAACTATGGCTACACCTTC
CDR3: CASSLPPFANYGYTF

V: TRBV20-1
J: TRBJ1-5
size: -
length: 15
D: TRBD1
DNA: TGCAGTGCTAGTATTGGGACAGAAGGCAATCAGCCCCAGCATTTT
CDR3: CSASIGTEGNQPQHF

V: TRBV29-1
J: TRBJ1-2
size: many
length: 14
D: TRBD1
DNA: TGCAGCGTCCTGGGGACAGGGGGGAGCTATGGCTACACCTTC
CDR3: CSVLGTGGSYGYTF

V: TRBV7-9
J: TRBJ1-3
size: -
length: 15
D: -
DNA: TGTGCCAGCAGCTTACTATGGAACTCTGGAAACACCATATATTTT
CDR3: CASSLLWNSGNTIYF

V: TRBV19
J: TRBJ2-7
size: many
length: 16
D: -
DNA: TGTGCCAGTAGTATGGGAGGACGGAGGGAGACCTACGAGCAGTACTTC
CDR3: CASSMGGRRETYEQYF

V: TRBV19
J: TRBJ1-5
size: medium-sized
length: 16
D: -
DNA: TGTGCCAGTAGTCGAGACGGGGGGGGGCAAGGACAGCCCCAGCATTTT
CDR3: CASSRDGGGQGQPQHF